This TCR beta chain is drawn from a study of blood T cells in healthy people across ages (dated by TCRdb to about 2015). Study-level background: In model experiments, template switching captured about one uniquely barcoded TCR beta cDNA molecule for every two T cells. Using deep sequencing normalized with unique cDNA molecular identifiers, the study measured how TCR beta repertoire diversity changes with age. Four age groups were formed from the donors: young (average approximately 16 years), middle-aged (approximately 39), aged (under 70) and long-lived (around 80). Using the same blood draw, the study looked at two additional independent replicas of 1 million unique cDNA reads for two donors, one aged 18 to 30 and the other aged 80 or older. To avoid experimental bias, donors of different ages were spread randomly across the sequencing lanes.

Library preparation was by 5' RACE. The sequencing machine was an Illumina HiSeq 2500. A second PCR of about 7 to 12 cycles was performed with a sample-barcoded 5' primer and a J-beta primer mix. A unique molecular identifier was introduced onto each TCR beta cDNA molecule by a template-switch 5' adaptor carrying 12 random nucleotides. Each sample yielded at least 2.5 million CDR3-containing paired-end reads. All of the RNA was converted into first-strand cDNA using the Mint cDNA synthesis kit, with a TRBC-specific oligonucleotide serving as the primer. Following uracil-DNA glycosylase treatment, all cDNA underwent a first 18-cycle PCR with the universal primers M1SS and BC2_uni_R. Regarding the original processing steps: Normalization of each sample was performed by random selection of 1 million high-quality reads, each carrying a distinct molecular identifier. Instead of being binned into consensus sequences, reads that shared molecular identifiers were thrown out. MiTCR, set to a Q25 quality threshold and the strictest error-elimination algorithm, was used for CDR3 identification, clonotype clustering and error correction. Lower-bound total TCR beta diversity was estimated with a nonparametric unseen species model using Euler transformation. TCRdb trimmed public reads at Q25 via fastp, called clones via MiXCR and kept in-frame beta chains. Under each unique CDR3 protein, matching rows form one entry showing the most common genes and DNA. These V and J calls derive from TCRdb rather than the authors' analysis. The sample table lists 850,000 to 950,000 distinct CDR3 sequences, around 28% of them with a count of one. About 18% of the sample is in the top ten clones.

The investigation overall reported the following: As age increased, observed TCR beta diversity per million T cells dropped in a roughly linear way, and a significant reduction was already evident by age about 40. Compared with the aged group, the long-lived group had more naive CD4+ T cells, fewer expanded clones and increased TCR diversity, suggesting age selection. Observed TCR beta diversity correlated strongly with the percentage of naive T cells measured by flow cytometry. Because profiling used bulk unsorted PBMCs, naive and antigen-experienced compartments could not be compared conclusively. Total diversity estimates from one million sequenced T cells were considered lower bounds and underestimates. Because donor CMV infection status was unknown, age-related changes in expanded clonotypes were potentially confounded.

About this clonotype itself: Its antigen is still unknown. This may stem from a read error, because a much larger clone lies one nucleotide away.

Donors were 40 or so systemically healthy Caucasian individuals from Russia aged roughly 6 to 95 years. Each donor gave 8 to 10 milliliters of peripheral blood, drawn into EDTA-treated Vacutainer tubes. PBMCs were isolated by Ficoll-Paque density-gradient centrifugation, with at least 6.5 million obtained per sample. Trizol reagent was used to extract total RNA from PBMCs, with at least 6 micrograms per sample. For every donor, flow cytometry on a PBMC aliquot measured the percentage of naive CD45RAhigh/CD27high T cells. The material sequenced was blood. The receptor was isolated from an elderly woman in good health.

The CDR3 sequence is CASGQRPGQLFF. DNA sequence: TGTGCCAGCGGCCAACGACCGGGACAACTGTTTTTT. The chain is assembled from TRBV3-1 and TRBJ1-4, with TRBD1 tentatively as D gene (5 bases match). Per the germline V gene (reference sequence), LGHDT is the CDR1 and YNNKEL is the CDR2. From its cysteine to its phenylalanine, the CDR3 spans 12 amino acids. Only the CDR3 DNA is retained, 36 bases long and in frame from the first base. Here the CDR3 is joined to the reference TRBV3-1 and TRBJ1-4 genes, and the full variable domain is: DTAVSQTPKYLVTQMGNDKSIKCEQNLGHDTMYWYKQDSKKFLKIMFSYNNKELIINETVPNRFSPKSPDKAHLNLHINSLELGDSAVYFCASGQRPGQLFFGSGTQLSVL.